These 10 T cell receptor beta chains share one sample of origin, sequenced in a study of CD8 T cells in Susac syndrome. It was with random hexamers that roughly 0.5 to 1 ug RNA was reverse transcribed. A single record per CDR3 protein comes from TCRdb applying MiXCR to the immunoSEQ multiplex PCR reads. The table has about 140,000 distinct CDR3 sequences, around 95% seen once. The sample comprised CD4+ T cells from PBMCs. The receptors come from a human donor with Susac syndrome.

The rearrangement uses TRBV7-3 and TRBJ2-1; TRBD2 is a possible D gene (6 bases). Trimming removed 5 bases from V and 0 bases from J, with 14 bases in between. Germline V CDR1 and CDR2: SGHTA, FQGTGA. This CDR3 region has 16 residues. CDR3 sequence reads: CASSPSDGSSYNEQFF. The DNA for the CDR3 is TGTGCCAGCAGCCCCTCGGACGGGAGCTCCTACAATGAGCAGTTCTTC.

The chain uses TRBV7-2 and TRBJ2-2; 7 bases line up with TRBD2. Unmatched junction bases numbered 4, after V lost 5 bases and J lost 4 bases. This CDR3 contains 14 residues. The V gene's germline CDR1 is SGHTA and CDR2 FQGNSA. The CDR3 reads CASSATSRTGELFF. CDR3 nucleotide sequence: TGTGCCAGCAGCGCGACTAGCCGCACCGGGGAGCTGTTTTTT.

This chain joins TRBV7-9 and TRBJ2-7, with TRBD2 identical over 8 bases. In germline, CDR1 is SEHNR, CDR2 FQNEAQ (reference sequence). The CDR3 has 17 amino acids. V trimming: 5 bases; J trimming: 6 bases; junction bases outside the gene matches: 18. The CDR3, as DNA: TGTGCCAGCAGCCCAGCCAGGGGCGGACTAGCTTCTGGCGAGCAGTACTTC. This encodes CASSPARGGLASGEQYF.

The V gene is TRBV3-1, the J gene TRBJ2-3; 7 positions match TRBD2. Germline loops: CDR1 LGHDT, CDR2 YNNKEL (reference sequence). After removal of 4 bases from V and 3 bases from J, the junction contained 7 bases not matched to a gene. The CDR3 has 15 amino acids. CDR3 protein: CASSPPGLRTDTQYF. DNA of the CDR3: TGTGCCAGCAGCCCCCCGGGACTAAGGACAGATACGCAGTATTTT.

The chain has TRBV7-9 and TRBJ2-1; the D is unclear. CDR3 length: 14 amino acids. CDR1 is SEHNR and CDR2 is FQNEAQ in the germline V gene (reference sequence). V was clipped by 2 bases and J by 4 bases, with 9 bases between them. CDR3 sequence: CASSLSRSYNEQFF. The CDR3 bases are TGTGCCAGCAGCTTATCGCGCAGTTACAATGAGCAGTTCTTC.

J is TRBJ2-1 and V is TRBV5-4; D may be TRBD1 or TRBD2 (5 bases each). The CDR3 totals 15 residues. V was cut by 5 bases and J by 6 bases, with 18 bases left in between. Germline lookup yields CDR1 SGHNT and CDR2 YYREEE (reference sequence). DNA of the CDR3: TGTGCCAGCAGGGCCGGGACCCTCGACGTCAATGAGCAGTTCTTC. Protein: CASRAGTLDVNEQFF.

V gene TRBV20-1 combines with J gene TRBJ1-5; D remains unclear. CDR3 length: 12 residues. Germline CDR1 and CDR2: DFQATT and SNEGSKA (reference sequence). CDR3 loop: CSAQIADQPQHF. CDR3 nucleotide sequence: TGCAGCGCCCAGATCGCGGATCAGCCCCAGCATTTT.

This chain links TRBV20-1 with TRBJ2-7; 10 bases align to TRBD2. Unmatched junction bases numbered 10, after V lost 1 base and J lost 7 bases. CDR1 and CDR2 (germline): DFQATT, SNEGSKA (reference sequence). The CDR3 length is 15 residues. The CDR3 protein is CSARGGLAGVKEQYF. The CDR3 coding sequence is TGCAGTGCTAGAGGGGGGCTAGCGGGAGTAAAAGAGCAGTACTTC.

The genes are TRBV6-1 and TRBJ2-7, with D tentatively TRBD1 (5 bases). The CDR3 has 12 residues. With 3 bases removed from V and 3 bases from J, the gap between germline ends came to 6 bases. CDR1 and CDR2 from the germline V gene are MNHNS and SASEGT. The CDR3 is CASSEDIYEQYF. Here the CDR3 DNA reads TGTGCCAGCAGTGAGGACATCTACGAGCAGTACTTC.

In its sample, this clonotype was seen once. The rearrangement links TRBV15 to TRBJ2-1; D ambiguous. The CDR3 has 16 amino acids. V was clipped by 5 bases and J by 6 bases, with 20 bases between them. CDR1 is LNHNV and CDR2 is YYDKDF in the germline V gene (reference sequence). In DNA form, the CDR3 reads TGTGCCACCAGCGGGCCGGAACCCCTTAGATTCAATGAGCAGTTCTTC. Translating it yields CATSGPEPLRFNEQFF.